This T cell receptor (beta chain) is from a study of T cell changes during pregnancy in multiple sclerosis (dated by TCRdb to between 2019 and 2020). In the study overall: In women with multiple sclerosis, the researchers looked at how the T cell repertoire shifted as pregnancy progressed.

This clone has a single count. Its antigen specificity is not known. Qualities for individual bases were not recorded, and no much larger clone is one base off. Library method: the immunoSEQ multiplex PCR assay. Here the immuneACCESS table is served through TCRdb, limited to in-frame sequences with V and J called. Missing clones are a known gap in these copies; in checked studies unresolved V genes cover under half, and the rest lacks a known reason. Here the sample has 60,000 to 75,000 clones; just over 90% occur a single time. The ten biggest clones cover about 1.6% of the sample. Sample: peripheral blood, taken after pregnancy. This receptor was identified in a female donor with multiple sclerosis, enrolled in a pregnancy study.

In nucleotide form, the sequence is TGTGCCAGCAGCCCCGGACTAGCGGGAGTGGAGCAGTACTTC. It specifies CASSPGLAGVEQYF. Recombination joined TRBV6-6 with TRBJ2-7; 13 middle bases align to TRBD2. V ends up 6 bases short and J 7 bases short, with an unmatched junction base count of 6. Reading the germline V gene (reference sequence) gives CDR1 MNHNY and CDR2 SVGAGI. The CDR3 sequence holds 14 residues, the cysteine and phenylalanine included. CDR3 DNA is the only sequence kept; it has 42 bases, read in frame from the first base.